This T cell receptor beta chain is drawn from a study of T cells expressing NK-cell markers. Study as a whole: The sequencing cohort of eight donors included seven HCMV-seropositive individuals and one seronegative individual. Study-level points and caveats: Dominant NKG2C+ clonotype frequencies of 1.0-7.0% of CD8+ T cells were measured in over five donors.

To note about this clonotype: Its antigen is undetermined.

5'RACE template switching with UMIs generated TCR beta cDNA. From the 5' RACE reads, TCRdb lists one entry per CDR3 protein and no DNA. The sample yields a few hundred thousand distinct CDR3 sequences, of which the top ten take up over 4%. The CDR3 runs to 15 residues. CDR1 is LNHNV, CDR2 YYDKDF, per germline (reference sequence). The V and J genes are TRBV15 and TRBJ2-2; TCRdb's D call of TRBD1 is untestable without DNA. This receptor was identified in a man between 18 and 69 years old in good health. Source material: blood T cells: a sorted CD56 or NKG2C T cell subset, CD4+ or CD8+ T cells, or bulk PBMC T cells (not recorded which). This CDR3 reads CATSRSRTDPGELFF.